These 11 T cell receptor beta chains were sequenced from one sample in a study of cytomegalovirus exposure and HLA in healthy donors. The PCR ran on 60 Vbeta and 13 Jbeta primers. Some clones are missing from TCRdb's copy, which holds only in-frame ones; the method was immunoSEQ multiplex PCR. The profile covers 190,000 or so clones, with 79% appearing a single time and approximately 1.5% taken by the ten largest. Material: PBMCs. Receptors were obtained from a girl between 5 and 17 years old in good health and CMV-seropositive.

The chain is built from TRBV4-3 and TRBJ1-2, with TRBD1 matching 8 bases. CDR3 length equals 15 residues. The junction had 5 bases not matched to a gene; V was cut back by 0 bases and J by 5 bases. Germline lookup yields CDR1 LGHNA and CDR2 YSLEER. The CDR3 here is CASSQERTGLYGYTF. CDR3 bases: TGCGCCAGCAGCCAAGAGAGGACAGGGCTATATGGCTACACCTTC.

The chain has TRBV6-4 and TRBJ2-6; no firm D call. Germline CDR1 is MRHNA and CDR2 is SNTAGT. The V and J ends lost 6 bases and 2 bases respectively, with 8 bases between them. The CDR3 has 14 residues. CDR3 DNA: TGTGCCAGCAGGAACGGTACTGGGGCCAACGTCCTGACTTTC. Encoded protein: CASRNGTGANVLTF.

This sequence joins TRBV19 and TRBJ1-2; 8 positions agree with TRBD1. Germline assignment: CDR1 LNHDA and CDR2 SQIVND (reference sequence). The CDR3 runs to 15 residues. After removal of 3 bases from V and 7 bases from J, the junction contained 10 bases not matched to a gene. The CDR3 DNA reads TGTGCCAGTAGTATTCCAACAGGGGGACTGGCTGGCTACACCTTC. This encodes CASSIPTGGLAGYTF.

The chain couples TRBV7-2 to TRBJ2-5; 7 bases map to TRBD2. Unmatched junction bases numbered 10, after V lost 4 bases and J lost 5 bases. Germline loops: CDR1 SGHTA, CDR2 FQGNSA. CDR3 length equals 15 residues. CDR3 sequence (DNA): TGTGCCAGCAGCTCCCCCGGGGGGACGGGGGAGACCCAGTACTTC. Translating it yields CASSSPGGTGETQYF.

The rearrangement joins TRBV7-2 to TRBJ1-6; D is unclear. Trimming stripped 2 bases from V and 8 bases from J, with 7 bases between. Germline CDR1 is SGHTA and CDR2 is FQGNSA. The CDR3 runs 13 residues. CDR3 loop: CASSLMRDSPLHF. CDR3 coding DNA: TGTGCCAGCAGCTTAATGAGGGATTCACCCCTCCACTTT.

V and J are TRBV29-1 and TRBJ1-1, with a possible D match to TRBD1 (6 bases). There are 13 residues in the CDR3. Germline CDR1 reads SQVTM; CDR2 reads ANQGSEA. V lost 4 bases to trimming and J lost 0 bases, with 9 bases between them. Written as DNA, the CDR3 is TGCAGCGTTGGTGCAGGGGTGAACACTGAAGCTTTCTTT. It specifies CSVGAGVNTEAFF.

This chain joins TRBV9 and TRBJ2-2; 9 nucleotides agree with TRBD1. With V trimmed by 3 bases and J by 5 bases, 8 bases remained unmatched. Germline V lookup: CDR1 SGDLS, CDR2 YYNGEE. The CDR3 consists of 16 residues. CDR3 DNA sequence: TGTGCCAGCAGCGCAGGGGGGACAGGGCGAACCGGGGAGCTGTTTTTT. Translation gives CASSAGGTGRTGELFF.

The V gene is TRBV10-3, the J gene TRBJ2-1, with 9 positions matching TRBD2. Per germline, CDR1 ENHRY and CDR2 SYGVKD. V was pared by 3 bases and J by 8 bases, with 8 bases of the junction left unmatched. The CDR3 sequence is 15 residues long. The CDR3 DNA is TGTGCCATCAGTGACCCAGCGGGGGGAGGGGATGAGCAGTTCTTC. Translation gives CAISDPAGGGDEQFF.

This chain uses TRBV11-2 with TRBJ2-3; D not certain. This CDR3 has 12 amino acids. Between the trimmed V and J ends, which lost 4 bases and 0 bases, there was a span of 2 bases. The germline V gene encodes CDR1 SGHAT and CDR2 FQNNGV. The CDR3 DNA is TGTGCCAGCAGCTCAAGCACAGATACGCAGTATTTT. Translated, it gives CASSSSTDTQYF.

This clone was picked up a small number of times. The J gene is TRBJ2-7, the V gene TRBV6-5; D is possibly TRBD1 (6 bases). The CDR3 has 13 amino acids. Germline lookup yields CDR1 MNHEY and CDR2 SVGAGI. V shed 5 bases and J shed 2 bases, with 10 bases lying between them. The CDR3 loop reads CASSMDSPYEQYF. The CDR3 region has the DNA TGTGCCAGCAGTATGGACAGTCCCTACGAGCAGTACTTC.

The chain combines TRBV12-5 with TRBJ2-7, with 11 bases fitting TRBD2. Germline V gives CDR1 LGHNT, CDR2 FRNRAP. The J segment lost 3 bases and the V segment lost 6 bases, leaving 13 bases of the junction unmatched. This CDR3 contains 17 residues. CDR3: CASGLSILAGANYEQYF. The CDR3 DNA is TGTGCTAGTGGCCTTTCGATACTAGCGGGGGCGAACTACGAGCAGTACTTC.